The entry below describes one T cell receptor beta chain. Its antigen is still unknown. The data were taken from a study of CD8+ T cells in alopecia areata. Study as a whole: Twice daily, treated patients received 5 to 10 mg of oral tofacitinib.

Extracted RNA was reverse transcribed, and the resulting cDNA served as sequencing template. This table comes from immunoSEQ multiplex PCR, and its TCRdb copy is limited to in-frame clones, with some not included. The sample lists 150,000 to 200,000 clones, around 64% occurring once. The CDR3 runs to 14 residues. Germline CDR1 and CDR2: SQVTM and ANQGSEA. V was clipped by 7 bases and J by 1 base, with 16 bases between them. General observations from the study: The study found tofacitinib significantly decreased scalp clonality and expanded CD8+ clones among the top 100.

Treatment in this sample: oral pan-JAK inhibitor, 5-10 mg twice daily. The investigators collected lesional scalp punch biopsies and peripheral blood from alopecia areata patients. The chain carries TRBV29-1 and TRBJ1-1; tentatively, D is TRBD1 (6 bases). The receptor was derived from a human donor with alopecia areata. The sample was CD4+ T cells sorted from blood, taken around week 47, from a patient treated with tofacitinib. The CDR3: CSGDLGGGNTEAFF. For the CDR3, the DNA is TGCAGCGGTGATCTTGGGGGCGGGAACACTGAAGCTTTCTTT.